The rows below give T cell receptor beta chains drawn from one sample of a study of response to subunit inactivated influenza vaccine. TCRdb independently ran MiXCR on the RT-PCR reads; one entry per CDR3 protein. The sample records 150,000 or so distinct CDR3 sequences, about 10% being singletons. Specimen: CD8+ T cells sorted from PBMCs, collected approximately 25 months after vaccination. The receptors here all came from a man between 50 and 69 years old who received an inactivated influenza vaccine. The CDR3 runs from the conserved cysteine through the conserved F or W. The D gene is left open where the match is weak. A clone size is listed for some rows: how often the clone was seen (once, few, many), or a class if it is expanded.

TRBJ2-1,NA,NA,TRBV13,TGTGCCAGCAGTCCGTCGTGGCCTTACAATGAGCAGTTCTTC,CASSPSWPYNEQFF
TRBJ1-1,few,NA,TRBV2,TGTGCCAGCAGTGATTTAAGAACTGAAGCTTTCTTT,CASSDLRTEAFF
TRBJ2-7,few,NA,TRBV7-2,TGTGCCAGCAGCCCATCTCCCGGGACCTACGAGCAGTACTTC,CASSPSPGTYEQYF
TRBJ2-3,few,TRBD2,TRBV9,TGTGCCAGCAGCGAGGGAGGGTCCTACAGCACAGATACGCAGTATTTT,CASSEGGSYSTDTQYF
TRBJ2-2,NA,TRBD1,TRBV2,TGTGCCAGCAGTGTTATGGCAGGGGGACACACCGGGGAGCTGTTTTTT,CASSVMAGGHTGELFF
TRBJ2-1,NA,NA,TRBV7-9,TGTGCCAGCAGCCACGTGCAGGGAGCCTACAATGAGCAGTTCTTC,CASSHVQGAYNEQFF
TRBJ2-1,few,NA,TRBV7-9,TGTGCCAGCAGCTCAACAGGCCGGACCCCCTACAATGAGCAGTTCTTC,CASSSTGRTPYNEQFF
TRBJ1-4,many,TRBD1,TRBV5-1,TGCGCCAGCAGCAAGGGACAGCCTGCAACTAATGAAAAACTGTTTTTT,CASSKGQPATNEKLFF
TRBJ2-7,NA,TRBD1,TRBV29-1,TGCAGCGCCTTCCTATTATCCGGGACAGGGGAGGCCTACTACGAGCAGTACTTC,CSAFLLSGTGEAYYEQYF
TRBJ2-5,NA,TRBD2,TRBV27,TGTGCCAGCAGTTTATTCGGACTAGCGGAAGAGACCCAGTACTTC,CASSLFGLAEETQYF